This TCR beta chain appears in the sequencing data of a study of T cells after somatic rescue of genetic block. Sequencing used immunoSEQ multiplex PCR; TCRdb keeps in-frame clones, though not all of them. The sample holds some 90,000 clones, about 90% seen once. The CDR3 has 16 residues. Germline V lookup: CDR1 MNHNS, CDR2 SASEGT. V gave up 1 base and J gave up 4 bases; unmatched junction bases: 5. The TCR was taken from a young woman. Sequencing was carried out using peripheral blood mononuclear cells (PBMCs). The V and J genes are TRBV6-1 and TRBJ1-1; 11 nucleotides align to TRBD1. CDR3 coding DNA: TGTGCCAGCAGTGAAGGAGCCGGGACAGGGGGCACTGAAGCTTTCTTT. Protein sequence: CASSEGAGTGGTEAFF.